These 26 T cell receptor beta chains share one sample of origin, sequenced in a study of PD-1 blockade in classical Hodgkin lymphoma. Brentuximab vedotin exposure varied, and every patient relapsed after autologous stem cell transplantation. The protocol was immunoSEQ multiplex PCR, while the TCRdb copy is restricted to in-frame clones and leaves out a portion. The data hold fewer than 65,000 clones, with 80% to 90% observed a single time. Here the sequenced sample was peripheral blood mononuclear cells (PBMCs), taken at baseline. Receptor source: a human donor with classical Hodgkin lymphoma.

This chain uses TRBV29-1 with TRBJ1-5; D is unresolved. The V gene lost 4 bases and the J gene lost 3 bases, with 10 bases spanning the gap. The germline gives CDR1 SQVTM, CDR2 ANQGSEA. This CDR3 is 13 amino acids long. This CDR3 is CSVAGTNNQPQHF. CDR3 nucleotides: TGCAGCGTTGCTGGAACCAACAATCAGCCCCAGCATTTT. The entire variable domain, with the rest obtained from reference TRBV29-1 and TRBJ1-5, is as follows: SAVISQKPSRDICQRGTSLTIQCQVDSQVTMMFWYRQQPGQSLTLIATANQGSEATYESGFVIDKFPISRPNLTFSTLTVSNMSPEDSSIYLCSVAGTNNQPQHFGDGTRLSIL.

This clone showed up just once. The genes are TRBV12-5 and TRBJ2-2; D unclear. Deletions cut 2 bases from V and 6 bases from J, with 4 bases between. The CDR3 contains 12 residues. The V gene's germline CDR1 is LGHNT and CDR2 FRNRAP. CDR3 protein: CASGLWSGELFF. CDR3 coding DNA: TGTGCTAGTGGTTTGTGGTCCGGGGAGCTGTTTTTT.

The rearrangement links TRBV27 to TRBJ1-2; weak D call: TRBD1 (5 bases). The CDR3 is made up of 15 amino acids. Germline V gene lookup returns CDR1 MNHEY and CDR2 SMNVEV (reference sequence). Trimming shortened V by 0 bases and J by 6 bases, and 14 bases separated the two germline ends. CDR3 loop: CASSLSGGRVNGYTF. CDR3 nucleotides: TGTGCCAGCAGTTTATCAGGTGGCAGGGTAAATGGCTACACCTTC.

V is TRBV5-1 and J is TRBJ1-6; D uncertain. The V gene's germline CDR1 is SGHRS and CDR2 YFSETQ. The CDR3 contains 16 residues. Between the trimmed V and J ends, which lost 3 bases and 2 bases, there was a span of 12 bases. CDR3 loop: CASSYTERTYNSPLHF. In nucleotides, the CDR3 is TGCGCCAGCAGCTACACGGAGCGTACCTATAATTCACCCCTCCACTTT.

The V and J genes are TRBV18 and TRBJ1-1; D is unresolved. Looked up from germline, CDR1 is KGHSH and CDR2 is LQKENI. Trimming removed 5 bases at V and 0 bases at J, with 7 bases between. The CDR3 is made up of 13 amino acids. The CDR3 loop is CASSEVMNTEAFF. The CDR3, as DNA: TGTGCCAGCTCAGAGGTAATGAACACTGAAGCTTTCTTT.

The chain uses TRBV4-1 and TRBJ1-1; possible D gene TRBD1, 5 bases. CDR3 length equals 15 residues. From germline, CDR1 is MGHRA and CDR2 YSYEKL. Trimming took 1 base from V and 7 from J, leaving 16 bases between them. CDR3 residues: CASSQVSRGRVEAFF. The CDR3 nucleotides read TGCGCCAGCAGCCAAGTGAGTCGGGGCAGGGTTGAAGCTTTCTTT.

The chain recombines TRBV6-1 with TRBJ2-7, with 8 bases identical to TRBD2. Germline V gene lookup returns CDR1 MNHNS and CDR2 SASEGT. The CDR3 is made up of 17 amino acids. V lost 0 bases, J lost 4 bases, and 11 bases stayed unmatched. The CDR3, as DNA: TGTGCCAGCAGTGAAGCCGTACCAGGACTAGCTACGTACGAGCAGTACTTC. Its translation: CASSEAVPGLATYEQYF.

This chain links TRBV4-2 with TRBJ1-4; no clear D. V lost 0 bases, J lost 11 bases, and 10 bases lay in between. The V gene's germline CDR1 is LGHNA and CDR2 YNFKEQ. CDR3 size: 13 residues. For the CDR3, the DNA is TGTGCCAGCAGCCAAGATCTCCCGCCGAAACTGTTTTTT. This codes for CASSQDLPPKLFF.

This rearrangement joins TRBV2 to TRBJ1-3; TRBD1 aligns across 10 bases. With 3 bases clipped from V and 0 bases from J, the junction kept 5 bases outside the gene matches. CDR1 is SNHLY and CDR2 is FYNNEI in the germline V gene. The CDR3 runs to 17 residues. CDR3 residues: CASSERQGASSGNTIYF. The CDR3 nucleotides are TGTGCCAGCAGTGAGAGACAGGGGGCCTCCTCTGGAAACACCATATATTTT.

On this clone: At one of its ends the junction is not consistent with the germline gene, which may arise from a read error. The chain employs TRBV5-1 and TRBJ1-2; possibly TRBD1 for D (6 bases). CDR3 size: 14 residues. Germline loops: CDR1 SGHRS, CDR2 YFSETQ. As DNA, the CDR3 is TGCGCCAGCAGCTTGGAAGGACAGCGGTATGACGACTTCTTC. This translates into CASSLEGQRYDDFF.

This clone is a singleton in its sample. The CDR3 region is CASSQQGSGYTF. The CDR3 DNA follows: TGTGCCAGCAGCCAACAGGGGAGTGGCTACACCTTC. V and J are TRBV14 and TRBJ1-2, with D perhaps TRBD1 (6 bases). V lost 2 bases, J lost 7 bases, and 8 bases lay in between. The CDR3 runs 12 residues. CDR1 is SGHDN, CDR2 FVKESK, per germline.

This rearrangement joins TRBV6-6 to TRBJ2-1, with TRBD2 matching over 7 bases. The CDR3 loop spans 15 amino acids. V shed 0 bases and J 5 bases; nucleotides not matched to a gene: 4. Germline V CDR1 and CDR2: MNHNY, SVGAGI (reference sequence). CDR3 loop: CASSYSGGINNEQFF. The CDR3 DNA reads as TGTGCCAGCAGTTACTCGGGGGGGATTAACAATGAGCAGTTCTTC.

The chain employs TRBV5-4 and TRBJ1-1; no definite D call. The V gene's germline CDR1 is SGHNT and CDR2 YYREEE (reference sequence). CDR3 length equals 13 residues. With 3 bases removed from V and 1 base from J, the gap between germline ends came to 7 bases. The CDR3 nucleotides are TGTGCCAGCAGCTCCGACCCGAACACTGAAGCTTTCTTT. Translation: CASSSDPNTEAFF.

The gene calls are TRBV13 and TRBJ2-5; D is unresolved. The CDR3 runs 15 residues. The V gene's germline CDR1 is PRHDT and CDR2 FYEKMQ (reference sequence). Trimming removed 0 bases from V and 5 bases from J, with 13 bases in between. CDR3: CASSLGQALGETQYF. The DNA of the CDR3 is TGTGCCAGCAGCTTAGGTCAGGCCCTGGGGGAGACCCAGTACTTC. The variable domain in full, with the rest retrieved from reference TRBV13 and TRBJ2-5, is AAGVIQSPRHLIKEKRETATLKCYPIPRHDTVYWYQQGPGQDPQFLISFYEKMQSDKGSIPDRFSAQQFSDYHSELNMSSLELGDSALYFCASSLGQALGETQYFGPGTRLLVL.

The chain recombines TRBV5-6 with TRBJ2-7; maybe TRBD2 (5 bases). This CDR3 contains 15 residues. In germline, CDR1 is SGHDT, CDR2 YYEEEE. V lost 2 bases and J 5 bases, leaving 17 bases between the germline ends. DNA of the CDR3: TGTGCCAGCAGCTTTCTAGCCCCCCAACTGAACGAGCAGTACTTC. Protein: CASSFLAPQLNEQYF.

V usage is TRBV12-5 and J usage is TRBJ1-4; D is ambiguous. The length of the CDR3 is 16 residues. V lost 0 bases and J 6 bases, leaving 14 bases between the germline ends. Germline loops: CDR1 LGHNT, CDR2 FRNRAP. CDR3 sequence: CASGLVVEPGYEKLFF. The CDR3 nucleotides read TGTGCTAGTGGTTTGGTAGTCGAACCCGGGTATGAAAAACTGTTTTTT. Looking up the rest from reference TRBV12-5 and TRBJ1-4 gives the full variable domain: DARVTQTPRHKVTEMGQEVTMRCQPILGHNTVFWYRQTMMQGLELLAYFRNRAPLDDSGMPKDRFSAEMPDATLATLKIQPSEPRDSAVYFCASGLVVEPGYEKLFFGSGTQLSVL.

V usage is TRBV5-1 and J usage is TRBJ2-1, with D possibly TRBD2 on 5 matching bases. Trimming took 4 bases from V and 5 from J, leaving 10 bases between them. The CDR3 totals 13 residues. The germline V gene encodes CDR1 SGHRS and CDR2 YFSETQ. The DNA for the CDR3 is TGCGCCAGCAGCCCGGGATCCAACAATGAGCAGTTCTTC. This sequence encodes CASSPGSNNEQFF.

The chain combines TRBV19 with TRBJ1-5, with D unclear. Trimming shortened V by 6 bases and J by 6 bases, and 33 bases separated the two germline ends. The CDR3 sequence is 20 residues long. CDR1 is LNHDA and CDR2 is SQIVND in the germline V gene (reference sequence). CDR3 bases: TGTGCCAGTAGGGATCGGCGGTGGGTTCGGTTTTTAGGTCCCCCTCAGCCCCAGCATTTT. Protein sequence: CASRDRRWVRFLGPPQPQHF.

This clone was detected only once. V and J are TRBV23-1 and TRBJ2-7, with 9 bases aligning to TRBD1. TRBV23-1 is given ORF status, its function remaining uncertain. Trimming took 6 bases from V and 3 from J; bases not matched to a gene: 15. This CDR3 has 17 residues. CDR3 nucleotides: TGCGCCAGCAGCCCGACCTCTCCCGGGACAGGGATCTACGAGCAGTACTTC. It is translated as CASSPTSPGTGIYEQYF.

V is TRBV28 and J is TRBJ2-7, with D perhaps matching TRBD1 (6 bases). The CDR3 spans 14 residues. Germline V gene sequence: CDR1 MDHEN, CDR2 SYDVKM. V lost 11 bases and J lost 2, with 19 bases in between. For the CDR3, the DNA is TGTGCCGCCAGTGGGGGCATAGGGGCCTACGAGCAGTACTTC. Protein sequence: CAASGGIGAYEQYF.

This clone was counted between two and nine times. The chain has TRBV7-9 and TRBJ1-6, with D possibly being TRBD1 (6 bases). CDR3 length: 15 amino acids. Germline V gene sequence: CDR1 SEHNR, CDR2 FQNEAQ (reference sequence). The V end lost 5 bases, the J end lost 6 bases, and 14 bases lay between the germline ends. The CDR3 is CASSRQESANSPLHF. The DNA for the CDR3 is TGTGCCAGCAGCCGACAGGAGTCGGCTAATTCACCCCTCCACTTT.

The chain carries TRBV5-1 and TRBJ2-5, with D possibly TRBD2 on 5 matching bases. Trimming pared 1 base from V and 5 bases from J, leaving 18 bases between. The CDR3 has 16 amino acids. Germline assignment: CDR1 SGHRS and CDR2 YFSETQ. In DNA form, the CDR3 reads TGCGCCAGCAGCTTGTCTTCCCGGAGGAGCCACGAGACCCAGTACTTC. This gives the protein CASSLSSRRSHETQYF.

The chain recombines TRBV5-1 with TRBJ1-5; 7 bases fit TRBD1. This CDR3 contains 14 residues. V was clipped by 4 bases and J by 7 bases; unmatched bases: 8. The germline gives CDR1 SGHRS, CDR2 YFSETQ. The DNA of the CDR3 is TGCGCCAGCAGCACCGGGACAGCGGGACAGCCCCAGCATTTT. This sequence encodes CASSTGTAGQPQHF.

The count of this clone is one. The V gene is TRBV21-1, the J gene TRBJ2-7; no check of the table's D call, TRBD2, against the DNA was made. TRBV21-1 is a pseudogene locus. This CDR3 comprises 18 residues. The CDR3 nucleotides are TGTGCCAGCAGCAAAGGGGTCGGACTAGCGCCATGCCCCTACGAGCAGTACTTC. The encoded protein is CASSKGVGLAPCPYEQYF.

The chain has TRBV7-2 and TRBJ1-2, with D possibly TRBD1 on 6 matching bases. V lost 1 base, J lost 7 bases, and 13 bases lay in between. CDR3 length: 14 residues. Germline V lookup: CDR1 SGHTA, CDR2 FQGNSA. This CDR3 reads CASSLGPGGGGYTF. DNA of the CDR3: TGTGCCAGCAGCTTAGGGCCGGGGGGCGGTGGCTACACCTTC.

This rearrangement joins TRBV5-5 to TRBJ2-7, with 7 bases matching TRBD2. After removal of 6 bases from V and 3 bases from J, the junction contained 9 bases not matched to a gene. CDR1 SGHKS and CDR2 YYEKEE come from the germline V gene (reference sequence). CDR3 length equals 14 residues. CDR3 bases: TGTGCCAGCAATTTACTCGGGAGGTACTACGAGCAGTACTTC. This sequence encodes CASNLLGRYYEQYF.